Sequencing of this T cell receptor (beta chain) was carried out in a study of Ad26.COV2.S vaccination and SARS-CoV-2 variants. Study-wide background: As a participant in COV1001, the donor was in the Ad26.COV2.S trial arm. Intramuscularly, Ad26.COV2.S was given either once or twice, 56 days apart.

The CDR3 has 14 amino acids. The germline V gene has CDR1 SGHDT and CDR2 YYEEEE. Trimming shortened V by 4 bases and J by 3 bases, and 11 bases separated the two germline ends. Treatment reported: around 19 received Ad26.COV2.S at low or high dose, single or two shots; roughly five received placebo; per-sample allocation not given. At day 63 after the first vaccine or placebo injection, samples were drawn. TCRdb's table, derived via immunoSEQ multiplex PCR, lists solely in-frame clones and lacks some. The sample lists approximately 300,000 clones, just under 85% occurring once. V gene TRBV5-6 combines with J gene TRBJ2-1; D perhaps matches TRBD2 (6 bases). The specimen comprised peripheral blood, sampled in a trial of Ad26.COV2.S vaccine versus placebo. The sequence derives from a person aged 18-60 years who received the Ad26.COV2.S COVID-19 vaccine or a placebo. CDR3: CASSRTGSYNEQFF. The CDR3 nucleotides are TGTGCCAGCAGCCGTACCGGGAGCTACAATGAGCAGTTCTTC.